This section outlines one T cell receptor (beta chain) sequence together with its context. The antigen remains undetermined. This specimen comes from a study of cytomegalovirus exposure and HLA in healthy donors. About the study: Tens of millions of unique TCR sequences came from HLA-typed donors in an early release.

The CDR3 extends over 14 amino acids. CDR1 and CDR2 from the germline V gene are SGDLS and YYNGEE. The ends lost 3 bases at V and 1 base at J; junction bases unmatched: 3. Overall study results and limits: Follow-up analysis later connected one missense variant in DCLRE1C with trimming of TCR beta V- and J-genes. Cytomegalovirus association was listed for 164 TCR beta chains. An Asian-associated ancestry cluster reportedly showed fewer N-insertions than the approximately 670-donor mean in a later analysis.

The PCR ran on 60 Vbeta and 13 Jbeta primers. Generated by immunoSEQ multiplex PCR, the TCRdb table keeps only in-frame clones and is missing some. The sample consists of some 160,000 clones, around 80% of them appearing once. The specimen was PBMCs. The receptor comes from a woman between 18 and 30 years old in good health and CMV-seronegative. V gene TRBV9 combines with J gene TRBJ1-2; 7 bases align to TRBD1. The CDR3, as DNA: TGTGCCAGCAGCGCCCAGGGGGTTAACTATGGCTACACCTTC. This gives the protein CASSAQGVNYGYTF.